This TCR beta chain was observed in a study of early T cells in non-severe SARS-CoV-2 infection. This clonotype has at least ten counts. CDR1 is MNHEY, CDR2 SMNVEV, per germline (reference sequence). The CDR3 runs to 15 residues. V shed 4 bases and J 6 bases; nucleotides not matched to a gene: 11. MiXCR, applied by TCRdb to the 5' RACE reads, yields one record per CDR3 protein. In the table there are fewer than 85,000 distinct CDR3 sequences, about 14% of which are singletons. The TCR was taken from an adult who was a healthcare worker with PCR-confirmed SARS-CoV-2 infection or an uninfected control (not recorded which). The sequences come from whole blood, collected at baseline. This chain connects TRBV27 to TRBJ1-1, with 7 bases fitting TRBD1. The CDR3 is CASSSKRTGSAEAFF. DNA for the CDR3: TGTGCCAGCAGTTCCAAAAGGACAGGCAGTGCTGAAGCTTTCTTT.